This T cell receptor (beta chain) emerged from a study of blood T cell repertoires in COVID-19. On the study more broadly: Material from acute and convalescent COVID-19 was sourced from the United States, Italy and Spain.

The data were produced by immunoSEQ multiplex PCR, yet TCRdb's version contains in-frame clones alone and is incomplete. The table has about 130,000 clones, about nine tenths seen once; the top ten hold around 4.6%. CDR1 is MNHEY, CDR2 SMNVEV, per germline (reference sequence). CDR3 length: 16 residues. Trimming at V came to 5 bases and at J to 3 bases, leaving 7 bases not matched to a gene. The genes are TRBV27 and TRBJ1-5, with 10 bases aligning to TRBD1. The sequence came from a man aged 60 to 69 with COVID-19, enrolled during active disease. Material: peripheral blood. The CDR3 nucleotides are TGTGCCAGCAGTCCGCTGGGACAGGGGTTCAATCAGCCCCAGCATTTT. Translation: CASSPLGQGFNQPQHF.